This T cell receptor beta chain was documented in a study of OX40 agonist ivuxolimab in advanced cancers. Whole-study context: A mean age of approximately 60 years, range 23 to 79, was recorded, and under 85% were male.

V was cut by 2 bases and J by 4 bases, with 6 bases left in between. This CDR3 comprises 14 residues. CDR1 is MGHRA, CDR2 YSYEKL, per germline. Data came from immunoSEQ multiplex PCR; TCRdb stores just in-frame clones and leaves some out. The sample contains 20,000 or so clones, around 90% of which appear only once. This receptor was obtained from an adult with an advanced solid tumor such as melanoma, head and neck, liver or kidney cancer. The material was CD4+ or CD8+ T cells sorted from blood, obtained in a trial of the OX40 agonist ivuxolimab. The chain recombines TRBV4-1 with TRBJ1-6; a possible D gene is TRBD1 (5 bases). The CDR3 DNA is TGCGCCAGCAGCCAAACAGGATATAATTCACCCCTCCACTTT. It encodes CASSQTGYNSPLHF.